These 13 T cell receptor beta chains share one sample of origin, sequenced in a study of vaccination and CD4 T cells after COVID-19. Cultured CD4+ T-cell DNA underwent Oncomine TCR Beta short-read sequencing. TCRdb processed the PCR reads anew with MiXCR; each CDR3 protein has one entry. The sample lists 11,000 to 15,000 distinct CDR3 sequences, approximately 40% occurring once. No antigen has been identified for these receptors. Indicated treatment: roughly 10-day PBMC culture with coronavirus spike peptide pools or control peptides (ViraFEST assay). Sample: CD4+ T cells from blood, cultured in vitro. The receptors were gathered from a human donor who had recovered from COVID-19.

As regards this clonotype: Its ends do not fully match the called genes, so a read error is possible. The V gene is TRBV28, the J gene TRBJ1-6, with 9 bases fitting TRBD1. Per the germline V gene, CDR1 is MDHEN and CDR2 is SYDVKM. The CDR3 is 16 amino acids. The CDR3 DNA reads as TGTACCAGCACCCAATCGACAGGGGGTTTAGATTCACCCCTCCACTTT. It translates to CTSTQSTGGLDSPLHF.

The chain uses TRBV5-6 and TRBJ1-6; D perhaps matches TRBD1 (6 bases). CDR3 size: 15 residues. Trimming took 2 bases from V and 13 from J, leaving 19 bases between them. Germline assignment: CDR1 SGHDT and CDR2 YYEEEE. In DNA, the CDR3 is TGTGCCAGCAGCTTACGACAGGTTGTACGGGGGCCCCTCCACTTT. This codes for CASSLRQVVRGPLHF. Supplemented by reference TRBV5-6 and TRBJ1-6, the full variable domain reads DAGVTQSPTHLIKTRGQQVTLRCSPKSGHDTVSWYQQALGQGPQFIFQYYEEEERQRGNFPDRFSGHQFPNYSSELNVNALLLGDSALYLCASSLRQVVRGPLHFGNGTRLTVT.

CDR3 nucleotides: TGTGCCAGCAGCACACGGACAAACTACGAGCAGTACTTC. Translating gives CASSTRTNYEQYF. The chain links TRBV27 to TRBJ2-7; the D gene is possibly TRBD1 (5 bases). This CDR3 is 13 amino acids long. Trimming cost V 6 bases and J 3 bases, with 12 bases left between them. CDR1 is MNHEY and CDR2 is SMNVEV in the germline V gene (reference sequence).

This clonotype was counted a few times. The gene calls are TRBV15 and TRBJ2-6, with D possibly TRBD1 on 5 matching bases. Looked up from germline, CDR1 is LNHNV and CDR2 is YYDKDF (reference sequence). The germline V and J ends were trimmed by 1 base and 0 bases, with 7 bases remaining between them. The CDR3 loop spans 16 amino acids. Here the CDR3 DNA reads TGTGCCACCAGCAGAGGGGGCGACTCTGGGGCCAACGTCCTGACTTTC. Translated, it gives CATSRGGDSGANVLTF.

This clonotype was counted only a few times. The V call is TRBV20-1, the J call TRBJ1-4; D not certain. This CDR3 is built from 11 residues. The germline V gene encodes CDR1 DFQATT and CDR2 SNEGSKA (reference sequence). Trimming took 7 bases from V and 8 from J, leaving 11 bases between them. For the CDR3, the DNA is TGCAGTGTGTCTGACGAAGAAAAACTGTTTTTT. Translating gives CSVSDEEKLFF.

In DNA form, the CDR3 reads TGTGCCAGCAGTTACTCTGCCAGTCGCTACGAGCAGTACTTC. Protein: CASSYSASRYEQYF. The rearrangement uses TRBV6-5 and TRBJ2-7; D is ambiguous. This CDR3 is built from 14 residues. The V gene's germline CDR1 is MNHEY and CDR2 SVGAGI. Trimming removed 0 bases at V and 3 bases at J, with 9 bases between.

This clonotype is labeled as medium-sized. The chain joins TRBV20-1 to TRBJ2-2; 7 bases fit TRBD2. Germline V CDR1 and CDR2: DFQATT, SNEGSKA (reference sequence). The ends lost 6 bases at V and 6 bases at J; junction bases unmatched: 10. This CDR3 contains 14 residues. This CDR3 is CSATSGNFAGELFF. The CDR3 DNA follows: TGCAGTGCAACGAGCGGGAATTTCGCCGGGGAGCTGTTTTTT.

The V call is TRBV11-3, the J call TRBJ2-3, with TRBD2 as a possible D gene (6 bases). The CDR3 is made up of 17 amino acids. Germline V CDR1 and CDR2: SGHNT, YENEEA. The V end was cut by 6 bases, the J end by 2 bases, with 21 bases between. CDR3: CASSLGRREIDTDTQYF. In nucleotides, the CDR3 is TGTGCCAGCAGTCTTGGGAGGAGGGAAATAGACACAGATACGCAGTATTTT.

This clonotype has just a few counts. The chain recombines TRBV15 with TRBJ2-5, with no clear D. Germline V CDR1 and CDR2: LNHNV, YYDKDF (reference sequence). The germline V and J ends were trimmed by 0 bases and 9 bases, with 14 bases remaining between them. This CDR3 has 14 amino acids. CDR3 loop: CATSRDRQVLAQYF. In nucleotides, the CDR3 is TGTGCCACCAGCAGAGACCGCCAGGTTCTGGCCCAGTACTTC.

This chain connects TRBV20-1 to TRBJ2-7, with a weak D call TRBD2 (5 bases). V gave up 4 bases and J gave up 2 bases, with 18 bases separating them. Germline loops: CDR1 DFQATT, CDR2 SNEGSKA (reference sequence). The CDR3 contains 15 residues. CDR3 in amino acids: CSATVPEKTTYEQYF. DNA for the CDR3: TGCAGTGCTACGGTCCCGGAGAAGACTACCTACGAGCAGTACTTC.

The chain employs TRBV4-3 and TRBJ1-2; D uncertain. V dropped 0 bases and J dropped 8 bases, with 13 bases sitting between them. The CDR3 consists of 14 residues. Per germline, CDR1 LGHNA and CDR2 YSLEER. CDR3 amino acids: CASSQDRHVGGYTF. The CDR3 coding sequence is TGCGCCAGCAGCCAAGATCGGCACGTGGGCGGCTACACCTTC.

In DNA, the CDR3 is TGTGCCAGCAGCTTACAGGGTTGGGCTGAAGCTTTCTTT. Protein product: CASSLQGWAEAFF. The chain couples TRBV7-9 to TRBJ1-1; tentative D call: TRBD1 (5 bases). Trimming removed 2 bases from V and 6 bases from J, with 10 bases in between. Germline values: CDR1 SEHNR, CDR2 FQNEAQ (reference sequence). This CDR3 has 13 residues.

This clonotype was picked up a small number of times. The rearrangement joins TRBV7-9 to TRBJ2-1; TRBD2 matches at 11 bases. J was trimmed by 14 bases and V by 0 bases; bases with no gene match: 9. Germline CDR1 and CDR2: SEHNR and FQNEAQ (reference sequence). CDR3 length equals 15 residues. The CDR3 sequence: CASSLAIAGGPDEFF. The CDR3 nucleotides read TGTGCCAGCAGCTTAGCTATAGCGGGAGGGCCTGATGAGTTCTTC.